Following are 7 T cell receptor beta chains from one sample sequenced in a study of blood T cell repertoires in COVID-19. Here immunoSEQ multiplex PCR was the method, and the copy in TCRdb shows in-frame clones only, minus some. The table records about 440,000 clones, about 90% of them present only once. Sequenced material: PBMCs or T cells enriched from blood (not recorded which). The receptors stem from a man between 18 and 35 years old who had recovered from COVID-19.

This clone occurred once. The chain employs TRBV5-1 and TRBJ2-7; perhaps TRBD2 as D (6 bases). The CDR3 covers 14 residues. Germline lookup yields CDR1 SGHRS and CDR2 YFSETQ. The ends were cut back, 4 bases at V and 5 bases at J, with 16 bases in the middle. The CDR3 loop reads CASSPFGSVDEQYF. In nucleotides, the CDR3 is TGCGCCAGCAGCCCCTTCGGGAGTGTAGACGAGCAGTACTTC.

This chain links TRBV9 with TRBJ1-2, with a tentative D call TRBD1 (5 bases). There are 13 residues in the CDR3. The germline V gene encodes CDR1 SGDLS and CDR2 YYNGEE. The V gene lost 4 bases and the J gene lost 2 bases, with 9 bases spanning the gap. Here the CDR3 reads CASSPGGNYGYTF. CDR3 coding DNA: TGTGCCAGCAGCCCCGGGGGGAACTATGGCTACACCTTC.

The chain is built from TRBV3-1 (or the pseudogene TRBV3-2) and TRBJ1-5; D is perhaps TRBD1 (5 bases). V was trimmed by 3 bases and J by 4 bases, leaving 13 bases between them. Germline CDR1 reads LGHDT; CDR2 reads YNNKEL (reference sequence). CDR3 size: 15 residues. The CDR3 sequence: CASSQISGKNQPQHF. The DNA of the CDR3 is TGTGCCAGCAGCCAGATATCAGGGAAAAATCAGCCCCAGCATTTT.

V usage is TRBV19 and J usage is TRBJ1-2; D unclear. The length of the CDR3 is 14 residues. The germline CDR1 and CDR2 sequences are LNHDA and SQIVND (reference sequence). Trimming removed 7 bases from V and 3 bases from J, with 15 bases in between. Here the CDR3 reads CASTPQSLHYGYTF. CDR3 DNA sequence: TGTGCCAGTACCCCTCAGTCTCTCCACTATGGCTACACCTTC.

The rearrangement links TRBV9 to TRBJ2-6; D is ambiguous. The V gene's germline CDR1 is SGDLS and CDR2 YYNGEE. Trimming took 0 bases from V and 4 from J, leaving 17 bases between them. This CDR3 region has 18 residues. CDR3 DNA: TGTGCCAGCAGCGTAGCCCCAGAGAACGGGTTCGGGGCCAACGTCCTGACTTTC. This codes for CASSVAPENGFGANVLTF.

The rearrangement joins TRBV27 to TRBJ2-1; 9 nucleotides match TRBD2. CDR1 MNHEY and CDR2 SMNVEV come from the germline V gene (reference sequence). CDR3 length: 14 amino acids. With 5 bases clipped from V and 7 bases from J, the junction kept 6 bases outside the gene matches. CDR3: CASSPREGLNEQFF. The CDR3 DNA reads as TGTGCCAGCAGTCCGCGGGAGGGCCTGAATGAGCAGTTCTTC.

The chain couples TRBV1 to TRBJ2-5; the table gives TRBD2 as D, unverified against the DNA. TRBV1 is a known pseudogene. The CDR3 sequence is 15 residues long. This CDR3 reads CTSSRPGLGTETQYF. The CDR3 DNA is TGCACCAGCAGCCGGCCTGGACTAGGAACGGAGACCCAGTACTTC.